The 27 T cell receptor beta chains given below trace back to one sample, sequenced in a study of PD-L1 blockade in urothelial cancer. Time point here: pretreatment peripheral blood. The assay was immunoSEQ multiplex PCR, and TCRdb's table has in-frame clones only and misses some. The top ten hold roughly 25% of the sample, which has tens of thousands of clones, roughly 88% seen once. The source material was PBMCs, sampled around atezolizumab (anti-PD-L1) treatment. The receptors stem from a donor at least 40 years old with urothelial cancer.

This clone was seen a few times. This chain links TRBV6-5 with TRBJ2-5; 7 nucleotides agree with TRBD2. This CDR3 is built from 15 residues. With 1 base clipped from V and 3 bases from J, the junction kept 5 bases outside the gene matches. In germline, CDR1 is MNHEY, CDR2 SVGAGI. The CDR3 DNA follows: TGTGCCAGCAGTTACTGGGAGGGTCCCAAAGAGACCCAGTACTTC. Amino acid sequence: CASSYWEGPKETQYF.

This clone was observed a single time. The chain has TRBV7-8 and TRBJ2-1; 7 nucleotides match TRBD2. The germline V gene has CDR1 SGHVS and CDR2 FQNEAQ. There are 16 residues in the CDR3. With V trimmed by 5 bases and J by 9 bases, 16 bases remained unmatched. The CDR3 reads CASSARPSGATGEQFF. CDR3 DNA: TGTGCCAGCAGCGCCCGACCGAGCGGGGCTACAGGTGAGCAGTTCTTC.

CDR3 residues: CASSPQASNTGELFF. The CDR3 bases are TGTGCCAGCTCACCGCAGGCGTCGAACACCGGGGAGCTGTTTTTT. V usage is TRBV18 and J usage is TRBJ2-2, with D uncertain. Germline-derived CDR1 and CDR2 are KGHSH and LQKENI. Trimming pared 3 bases from V and 0 bases from J, leaving 8 bases between. CDR3 length equals 15 residues.

The chain links TRBV27 to TRBJ2-2, with 7 bases identical to TRBD2. The germline CDR1 and CDR2 sequences are MNHEY and SMNVEV (reference sequence). The ends lost 4 bases at V and 0 bases at J; junction bases unmatched: 11. This CDR3 has 18 amino acids. The DNA for the CDR3 is TGTGCCAGCAGTTCCCCCTCCCTAGCGGCCACGAACACCGGGGAGCTGTTTTTT. This gives the protein CASSSPSLAATNTGELFF.

The V gene is TRBV18, the J gene TRBJ1-4, with D hard to call. In germline, CDR1 is KGHSH, CDR2 LQKENI. V was clipped by 3 bases and J by 7 bases, with 9 bases between them. The CDR3 length is 13 residues. The CDR3 nucleotides read TGTGCCAGCTCACCTGGCCTCCGTGAAAAACTGTTTTTT. This encodes CASSPGLREKLFF.

This CDR3 reads CSVASRDRGNTEAFF. In nucleotides, the CDR3 is TGCAGCGTTGCCAGCCGGGACAGGGGGAACACTGAAGCTTTCTTT. This chain links TRBV29-1 with TRBJ1-1; TRBD1 agrees at 10 bases. The CDR3 consists of 15 residues. Trimming at V came to 4 bases and at J to 1 base, leaving 6 bases not matched to a gene. Germline CDR1 reads SQVTM; CDR2 reads ANQGSEA.

The chain uses TRBV15 and TRBJ2-5, with TRBD2 identical over 11 bases. In germline, CDR1 is LNHNV, CDR2 YYDKDF (reference sequence). This CDR3 is built from 13 residues. V lost 9 bases and J lost 5; bases outside the gene matches: 5. This CDR3 is CATRVAGGETQYF. CDR3 coding DNA: TGTGCCACAAGGGTAGCGGGAGGGGAGACCCAGTACTTC.

The rearrangement joins TRBV4-2 to TRBJ2-2; 13 bases are shared with TRBD2. In germline, CDR1 is LGHNA, CDR2 YNFKEQ. The CDR3 loop spans 17 amino acids. V lost 4 bases and J lost 13; bases outside the gene matches: 15. CDR3 protein: CASSPTLWTSGGSGLFF. In nucleotides, the CDR3 is TGTGCCAGCAGCCCCACCCTATGGACTAGCGGGGGCTCGGGGCTGTTTTTT.

The chain is built from TRBV4-1 and TRBJ2-2; D is ambiguous. Between the trimmed V and J ends, which lost 2 bases and 0 bases, there was a span of 4 bases. The CDR3 consists of 14 residues. The germline gives CDR1 MGHRA, CDR2 YSYEKL. The CDR3 DNA reads TGCGCCAGCAGCCAAATAGCGAACACCGGGGAGCTGTTTTTT. It codes for CASSQIANTGELFF.

The chain joins TRBV6-1 to TRBJ2-7; 9 bases agree with TRBD1. Germline loops: CDR1 MNHNS, CDR2 SASEGT. The CDR3 length is 15 residues. V was pared by 2 bases and J by 2 bases, with 4 bases of the junction left unmatched. The CDR3 DNA reads TGTGCCAGCAGTGAATGGGACAGGGCCGCCTACGAGCAGTACTTC. Translating gives CASSEWDRAAYEQYF.

The chain uses TRBV7-3 and TRBJ2-2; 12 nucleotides match TRBD2. The V segment lost 5 bases and the J segment 6 bases; nucleotides outside the gene matches: 7. This CDR3 is 16 amino acids long. The germline gives CDR1 SGHTA, CDR2 FQGTGA. The CDR3 region is CASSLAGGPKSGELFF. DNA for the CDR3: TGTGCCAGCAGCCTAGCGGGAGGGCCGAAGTCCGGGGAGCTGTTTTTT.

The chain employs TRBV28 and TRBJ1-1; D might be TRBD1 (6 bases). The V gene lost 8 bases and the J gene lost 2 bases, with 9 bases spanning the gap. The CDR3 covers 12 residues. Germline assignment: CDR1 MDHEN and CDR2 SYDVKM. CDR3 region: CASRGGNTEAFF. The CDR3 nucleotides read TGTGCCAGCCGCGGGGGCAACACTGAAGCTTTCTTT.

The genes are TRBV6-1 and TRBJ1-2; D remains ambiguous. V was pared by 10 bases and J by 4 bases, with 16 bases between. Germline loops: CDR1 MNHNS, CDR2 SASEGT. CDR3 length equals 13 residues. This CDR3 is CATNREPPYGYTF. The CDR3 DNA reads as TGTGCCACTAACCGGGAACCTCCCTATGGCTACACCTTC.

V usage is TRBV5-4 and J usage is TRBJ2-7, with 14 positions matching TRBD2. Germline loops: CDR1 SGHNT, CDR2 YYREEE (reference sequence). CDR3 size: 15 residues. The V segment lost 3 bases and the J segment 4 bases; nucleotides outside the gene matches: 3. In nucleotides, the CDR3 is TGTGCCAGCAGCTACGGACTAGCGGGAGGTTACGAGCAGTACTTC. Its protein is CASSYGLAGGYEQYF. Variable domain in full (rest from reference TRBV5-4 and TRBJ2-7): ETGVTQSPTHLIKTRGQQVTLRCSSQSGHNTVSWYQQALGQGPQFIFQYYREEENGRGNFPPRFSGLQFPNYSSELNVNALELDDSALYLCASSYGLAGGYEQYFGPGTRLTVT.

In its sample, this clone was seen a few times. The CDR3 DNA reads TGTGCCAGCAGCCAAGAACTGACAACGAACACTGAAGCTTTCTTT. It is translated as CASSQELTTNTEAFF. The rearrangement joins TRBV14 to TRBJ1-1; D is unresolved. CDR1 is SGHDN and CDR2 is FVKESK in the germline V gene. The V end lost 0 bases, the J end lost 1 base, and 9 bases lay between the germline ends. This CDR3 is built from 15 residues.

The V and J genes are TRBV7-9 and TRBJ2-7, with a tentative D call TRBD2 (7 bases). The CDR3 is made up of 15 amino acids. The germline V gene encodes CDR1 SEHNR and CDR2 FQNEAQ (reference sequence). The V end was cut by 5 bases, the J end by 6 bases, with 20 bases between. In DNA, the CDR3 is TGTGCCAGCAGCCCCCACTCGGGGGGCAGGTTCGAGCAGTACTTC. It encodes CASSPHSGGRFEQYF.

J is TRBJ1-4 and V is TRBV6-5; 7 bases match TRBD1. The length of the CDR3 is 14 residues. Unmatched junction bases numbered 11, after V lost 6 bases and J lost 10 bases. The germline V gene encodes CDR1 MNHEY and CDR2 SVGAGI. CDR3 region: CASSRQGGVGKLFF. The CDR3 DNA follows: TGTGCCAGCAGCCGACAGGGCGGTGTGGGAAAACTGTTTTTT.

The gene calls are TRBV4-2 and TRBJ2-1, with D unclear. The length of the CDR3 is 15 residues. The germline V gene encodes CDR1 LGHNA and CDR2 YNFKEQ. Between the trimmed V and J ends, which lost 4 bases and 0 bases, there was a span of 10 bases. CDR3: CASSPSTSSYNEQFF. CDR3 nucleotides: TGTGCCAGCAGCCCGTCCACAAGCTCCTACAATGAGCAGTTCTTC.

The chain joins TRBV6-5 to TRBJ2-1; TRBD2 agrees at 9 bases. The length of the CDR3 is 15 residues. Germline assignment: CDR1 MNHEY and CDR2 SVGAGI. Trimming took 5 bases from V and 4 from J; bases not matched to a gene: 6. CDR3 amino acids: CASSPLAGPYNEQFF. In nucleotides, the CDR3 is TGTGCCAGCAGTCCGCTAGCGGGACCTTACAATGAGCAGTTCTTC.

This chain uses TRBV5-5 with TRBJ1-4, with a tentative D call TRBD1 (6 bases). The CDR3 is 14 residues long. The germline V and J ends were trimmed by 3 bases and 7 bases, with 13 bases remaining between them. Germline loops: CDR1 SGHKS, CDR2 YYEKEE (reference sequence). CDR3 residues: CASSWGTFPEKLFF. The CDR3 nucleotides read TGTGCCAGCAGCTGGGGGACATTCCCTGAAAAACTGTTTTTT.

The chain joins TRBV19 to TRBJ2-1; the match to TRBD2 covers 8 bases. The V gene's germline CDR1 is LNHDA and CDR2 SQIVND (reference sequence). Losses at the gene ends were 5 bases for V and 7 bases for J; bases not matched to a gene: 4. The CDR3 has 13 residues. CDR3 region: CASSRREVNEQFF. CDR3 nucleotide sequence: TGTGCCAGTAGTCGGCGGGAGGTGAATGAGCAGTTCTTC.

The J gene is TRBJ2-4, the V gene TRBV6-6; possible D gene TRBD2, 6 bases. This CDR3 contains 13 residues. Germline-derived CDR1 and CDR2 are MNHNY and SVGAGI (reference sequence). The CDR3 is CAVAASAKNIQYF. The CDR3 DNA follows: TGTGCGGTAGCGGCCTCAGCCAAAAACATTCAGTACTTC.

The chain carries TRBV7-2 and TRBJ2-1; D remains ambiguous. With 0 bases removed from V and 1 base from J, the gap between germline ends came to 13 bases. CDR1 and CDR2 from the germline V gene are SGHTA and FQGNSA. This CDR3 is built from 17 residues. The chain's CDR3 is CASSLAPGSSSYNEQFF. DNA of the CDR3: TGTGCCAGCAGCTTAGCCCCGGGTAGCTCATCCTACAATGAGCAGTTCTTC.

The chain couples TRBV19 to TRBJ1-2; D is possibly TRBD1 (5 bases). Deletions cut 4 bases from V and 4 bases from J, with 13 bases between. The germline V gene has CDR1 LNHDA and CDR2 SQIVND (reference sequence). The CDR3 loop spans 14 amino acids. Written as DNA, the CDR3 is TGTGCCAGTAGTACGGCGACAGACTCCTATGGCTACACCTTC. Amino acids: CASSTATDSYGYTF.

The chain couples TRBV29-1 to TRBJ1-4; TRBD1 aligns across 10 bases. This CDR3 comprises 13 residues. From germline, CDR1 is SQVTM and CDR2 ANQGSEA. V was pared by 7 bases and J by 6 bases, with 5 bases of the junction left unmatched. The CDR3 region has the DNA TGCAGCGCCCGACAGGGGGCGGATGAAAAACTGTTTTTT. This translates into CSARQGADEKLFF.

The rearrangement links TRBV9 to TRBJ1-1; 11 nucleotides align to TRBD1. Germline CDR1 and CDR2: SGDLS and YYNGEE. V lost 3 bases to trimming and J lost 3 bases; unmatched junction nucleotides: 7. The CDR3 consists of 16 residues. The chain's CDR3 is CASSAGTGGGDTEAFF. CDR3 bases: TGTGCCAGCAGCGCCGGGACAGGGGGTGGAGACACTGAAGCTTTCTTT.

This clone was recorded at least ten times. One junction end disagrees with the germline gene, perhaps due to a read error. The rearrangement joins TRBV10-1 to TRBJ1-2, with D perhaps TRBD1 (5 bases). The CDR3 runs 14 residues. Germline V gene sequence: CDR1 WNHNN, CDR2 SYGVQD (reference sequence). CDR3 amino acids: CASTEGLPNYGYTF. Here the CDR3 DNA reads TGCGCCAGCACTGAGGGACTCCCTAACTATGGCTACACCTTC.